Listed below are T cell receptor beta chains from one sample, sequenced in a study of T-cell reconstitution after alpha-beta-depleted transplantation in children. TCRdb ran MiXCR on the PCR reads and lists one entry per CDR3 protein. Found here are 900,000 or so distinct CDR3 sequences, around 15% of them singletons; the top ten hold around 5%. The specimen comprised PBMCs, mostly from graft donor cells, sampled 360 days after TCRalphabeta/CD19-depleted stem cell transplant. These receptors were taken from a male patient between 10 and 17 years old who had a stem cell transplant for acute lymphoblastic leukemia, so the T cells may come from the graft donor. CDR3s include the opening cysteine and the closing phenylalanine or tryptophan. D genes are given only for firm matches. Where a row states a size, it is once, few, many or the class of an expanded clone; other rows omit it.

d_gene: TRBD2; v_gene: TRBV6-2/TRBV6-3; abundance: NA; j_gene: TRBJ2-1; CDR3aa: CASSYSLAGGPVSSYNEQFF; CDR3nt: TGTGCCAGCAGTTACTCTTTGGCGGGAGGGCCGGTCAGCTCCTACAATGAGCAGTTCTTC
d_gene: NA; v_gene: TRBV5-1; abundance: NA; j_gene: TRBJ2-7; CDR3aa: CASSLDRLGPSYEQYF; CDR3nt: TGCGCCAGCAGCTTGGATCGACTAGGCCCCTCCTACGAGCAGTACTTC
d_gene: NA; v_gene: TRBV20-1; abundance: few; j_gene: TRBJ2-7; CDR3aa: CSARNPGDGSYEQYF; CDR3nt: TGCAGTGCTAGGAACCCCGGGGACGGTTCCTACGAGCAGTACTTC
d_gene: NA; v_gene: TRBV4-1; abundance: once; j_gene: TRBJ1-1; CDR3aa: CASSQVGAYTEAFF; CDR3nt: TGCGCCAGCAGCCAAGTAGGTGCGTACACTGAAGCTTTCTTT
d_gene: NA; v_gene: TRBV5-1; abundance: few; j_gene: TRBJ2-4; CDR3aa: CASSDRKNIQYF; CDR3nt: TGCGCCAGCAGCGACAGGAAAAACATTCAGTACTTC
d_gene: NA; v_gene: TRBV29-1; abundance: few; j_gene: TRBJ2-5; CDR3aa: CSVDRWEDQETQYF; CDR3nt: TGCAGCGTTGATCGATGGGAGGACCAAGAGACCCAGTACTTC
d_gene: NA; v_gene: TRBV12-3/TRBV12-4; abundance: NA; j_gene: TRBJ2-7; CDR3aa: CASSCEGGTISYEQYF; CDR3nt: TGTGCCAGCAGTTGTGAAGGCGGTACGATCTCCTACGAGCAGTACTTC
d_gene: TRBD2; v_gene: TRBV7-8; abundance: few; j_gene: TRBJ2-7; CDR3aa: CASSPVAGDLYEQYF; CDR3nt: TGTGCCAGCAGCCCCGTAGCGGGAGACCTCTACGAGCAGTACTTC
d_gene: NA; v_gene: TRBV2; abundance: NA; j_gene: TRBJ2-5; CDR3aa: CASLFLTQETQYF; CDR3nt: TGTGCCAGCCTTTTCCTGACCCAAGAGACCCAGTACTTC
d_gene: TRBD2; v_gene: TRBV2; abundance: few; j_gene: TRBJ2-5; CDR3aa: CASGLLAAQETQYF; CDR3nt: TGTGCCAGCGGGCTGCTAGCGGCACAAGAGACCCAGTACTTC
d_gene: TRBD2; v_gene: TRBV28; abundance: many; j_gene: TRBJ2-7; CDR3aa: CASSLNGAGGLEQYF; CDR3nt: TGTGCCAGCAGTTTAAACGGGGCGGGAGGGCTCGAGCAGTACTTC
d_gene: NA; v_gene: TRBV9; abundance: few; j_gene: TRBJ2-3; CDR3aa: CASSVGSLSTDTQYF; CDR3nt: TGTGCCAGCAGCGTAGGGTCTCTAAGCACAGATACGCAGTATTTT
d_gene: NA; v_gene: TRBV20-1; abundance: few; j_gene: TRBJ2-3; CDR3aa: CSARDAQRSTDTQYF; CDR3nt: TGCAGTGCTAGAGATGCCCAGCGGAGCACAGATACGCAGTATTTT
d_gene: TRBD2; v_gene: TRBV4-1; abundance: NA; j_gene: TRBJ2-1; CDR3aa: CASSQDRGGANEQFF; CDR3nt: TGCGCCAGCAGCCAAGATCGCGGGGGGGCGAATGAGCAGTTCTTC
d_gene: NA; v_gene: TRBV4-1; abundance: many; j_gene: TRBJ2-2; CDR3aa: CASSQPGRQRGSTGELFF; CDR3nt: TGCGCCAGCAGCCAACCTGGGCGACAGAGGGGTTCCACCGGGGAGCTGTTTTTT
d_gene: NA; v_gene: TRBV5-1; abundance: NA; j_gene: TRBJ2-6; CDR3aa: CASSLVMGSGANVLTF; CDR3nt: TGCGCCAGCAGCTTGGTAATGGGTTCCGGGGCCAACGTCCTGACTTTC
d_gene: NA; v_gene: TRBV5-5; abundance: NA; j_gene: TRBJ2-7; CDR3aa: CASSFDSDYEQYF; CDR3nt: TGTGCCAGCAGCTTTGACTCCGACTACGAGCAGTACTTC
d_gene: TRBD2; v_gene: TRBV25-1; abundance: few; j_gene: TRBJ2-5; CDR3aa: CASTRLAGETQYF; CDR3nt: TGTGCCAGCACCAGACTAGCGGGAGAGACCCAGTACTTC
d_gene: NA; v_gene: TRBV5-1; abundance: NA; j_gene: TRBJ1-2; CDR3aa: CASSLYWEQDGGYTF; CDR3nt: TGCGCCAGCAGCTTGTATTGGGAACAGGACGGTGGCTACACCTTC
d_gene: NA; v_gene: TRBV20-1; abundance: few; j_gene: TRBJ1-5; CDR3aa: CSARDNFGQPQHF; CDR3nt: TGCAGTGCTAGAGATAATTTCGGGCAGCCCCAGCATTTT
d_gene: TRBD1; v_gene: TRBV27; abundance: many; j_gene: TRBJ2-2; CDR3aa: CASKGAPNTGELFF; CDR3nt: TGTGCCAGCAAGGGGGCACCGAACACCGGGGAGCTGTTTTTT
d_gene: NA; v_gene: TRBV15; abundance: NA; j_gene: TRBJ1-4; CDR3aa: CATSRVFSQGLSEKLFF; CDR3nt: TGTGCCACCAGCAGAGTTTTCTCCCAGGGCTTATCCGAAAAACTGTTTTTT
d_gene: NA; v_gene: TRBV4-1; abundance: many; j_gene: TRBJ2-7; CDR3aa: CASSQVTGNSYEQYF; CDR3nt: TGCGCCAGCAGCCAAGTAACGGGTAATAGTTACGAGCAGTACTTC
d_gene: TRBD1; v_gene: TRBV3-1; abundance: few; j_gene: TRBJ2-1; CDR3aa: CASARQGAYNEQFF; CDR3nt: TGTGCCAGCGCCCGACAGGGGGCTTACAATGAGCAGTTCTTC
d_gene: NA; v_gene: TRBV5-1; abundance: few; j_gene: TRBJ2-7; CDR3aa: CASSLTASSASRSEQYF; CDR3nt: TGCGCCAGCAGCTTGACGGCCTCTAGTGCATCAAGGTCCGAGCAGTACTTC
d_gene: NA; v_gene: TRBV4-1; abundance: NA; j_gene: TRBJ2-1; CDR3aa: CASSQQRLASHNEQFF; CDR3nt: TGCGCCAGCAGCCAACAACGGCTAGCGTCCCACAATGAGCAGTTCTTC
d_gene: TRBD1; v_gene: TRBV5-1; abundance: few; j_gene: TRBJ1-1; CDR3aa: CASREGTGGRNTEAFF; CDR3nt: TGCGCCAGCAGGGAAGGGACAGGGGGAAGGAACACTGAAGCTTTCTTT
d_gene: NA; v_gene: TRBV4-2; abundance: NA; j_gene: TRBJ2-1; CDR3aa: CASSRRDLHNEQFF; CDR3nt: TGTGCCAGCAGCCGACGGGACTTGCACAATGAGCAGTTCTTC
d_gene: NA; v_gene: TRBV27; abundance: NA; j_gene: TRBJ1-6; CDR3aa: CASSYQGNSPLHF; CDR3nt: TGTGCCAGCAGTTACCAGGGTAATTCACCCCTCCACTTT
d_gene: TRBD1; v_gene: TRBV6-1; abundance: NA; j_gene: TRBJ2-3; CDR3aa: CASSMTRQGIKADTQYF; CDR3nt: TGTGCCAGCAGTATGACGCGACAGGGAATTAAAGCAGATACGCAGTATTTT
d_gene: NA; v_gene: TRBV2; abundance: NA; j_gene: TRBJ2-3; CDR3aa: CATILGPSTDTQYF; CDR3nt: TGTGCCACCATCCTGGGACCGAGCACAGATACGCAGTATTTT
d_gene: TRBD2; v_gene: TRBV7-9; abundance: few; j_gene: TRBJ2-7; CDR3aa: CASSLGPSGSPPYF; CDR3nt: TGTGCCAGCAGCTTAGGCCCTAGCGGGAGCCCTCCGTACTTC
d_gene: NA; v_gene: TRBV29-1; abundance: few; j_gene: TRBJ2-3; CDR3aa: CSVLFLTGTDTQYF; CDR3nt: TGCAGCGTCCTGTTCCTGACAGGTACAGATACGCAGTATTTT
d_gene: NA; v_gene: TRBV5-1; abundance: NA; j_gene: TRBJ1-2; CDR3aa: CASSFEGSSGYTF; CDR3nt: TGCGCCAGCAGCTTCGAGGGAAGTAGTGGCTACACCTTC
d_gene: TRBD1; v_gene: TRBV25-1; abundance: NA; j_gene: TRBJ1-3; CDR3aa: CASAGTGKGDTIYF; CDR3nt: TGTGCCAGCGCCGGGACAGGGAAGGGCGACACCATATATTTT
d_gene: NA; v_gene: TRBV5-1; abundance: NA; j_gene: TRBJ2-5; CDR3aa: CASSFSLEGGPETQYF; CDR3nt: TGCGCCAGCAGCTTCTCCCTGGAGGGGGGGCCAGAGACCCAGTACTTC
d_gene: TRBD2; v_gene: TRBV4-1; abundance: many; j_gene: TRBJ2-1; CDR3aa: CASSSLGLADNEQFF; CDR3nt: TGCGCCAGCAGCTCGCTGGGACTAGCGGACAATGAGCAGTTCTTC
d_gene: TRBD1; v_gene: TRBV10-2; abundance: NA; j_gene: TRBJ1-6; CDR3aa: CASSEILKGAGRPPLHF; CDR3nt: TGCGCCAGCAGTGAGATACTAAAGGGGGCAGGCCGGCCACCCCTCCACTTT
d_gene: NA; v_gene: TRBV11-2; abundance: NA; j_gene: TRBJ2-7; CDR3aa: CASSLGDSTTYEQYF; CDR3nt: TGTGCCAGCAGCTTAGGGGACTCAACGACCTACGAGCAGTACTTC
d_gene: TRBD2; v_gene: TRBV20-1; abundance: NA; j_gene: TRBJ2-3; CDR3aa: CSARDRGRAGDTQYF; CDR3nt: TGCAGTGCTAGAGATCGGGGGAGGGCTGGGGATACGCAGTATTTT
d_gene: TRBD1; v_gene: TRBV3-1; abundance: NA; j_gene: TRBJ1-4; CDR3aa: CASSWGQNNEKLFF; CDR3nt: TGTGCCAGCAGCTGGGGACAGAATAATGAAAAACTGTTTTTT
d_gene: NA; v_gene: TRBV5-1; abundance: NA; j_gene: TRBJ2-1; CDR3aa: CASSLALRAGQDEQFF; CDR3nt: TGCGCCAGCAGCTTGGCTCTTCGAGCGGGACAGGATGAGCAGTTCTTC
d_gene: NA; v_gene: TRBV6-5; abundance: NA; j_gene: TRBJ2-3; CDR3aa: CASSSFHLTKPDTQYF; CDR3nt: TGTGCCAGCAGTTCTTTCCACCTGACTAAGCCAGATACGCAGTATTTT
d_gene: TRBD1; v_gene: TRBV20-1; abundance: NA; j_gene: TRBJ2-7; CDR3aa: CSADRDRVPYEQYF; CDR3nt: TGCAGTGCTGACCGGGACAGGGTACCCTACGAGCAGTACTTC
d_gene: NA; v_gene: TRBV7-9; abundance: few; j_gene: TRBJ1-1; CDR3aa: CASSLAVAGNTEAFF; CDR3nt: TGTGCCAGCAGCTTAGCGGTTGCGGGAAACACTGAAGCTTTCTTT
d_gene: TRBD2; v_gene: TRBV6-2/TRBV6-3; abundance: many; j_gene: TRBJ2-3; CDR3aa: CASSQPGLQTDTQYF; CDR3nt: TGTGCCAGCAGTCAGCCGGGACTACAAACAGATACGCAGTATTTT
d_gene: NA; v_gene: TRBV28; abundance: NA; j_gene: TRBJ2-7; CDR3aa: CASSPMDRYEQYF; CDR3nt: TGTGCCAGCAGCCCTATGGATAGGTACGAGCAGTACTTC
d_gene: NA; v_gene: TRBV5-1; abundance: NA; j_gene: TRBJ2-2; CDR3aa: CASSLEAVRGTGELFF; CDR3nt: TGCGCCAGCAGCTTGGAGGCAGTCCGTGGCACCGGGGAGCTGTTTTTT
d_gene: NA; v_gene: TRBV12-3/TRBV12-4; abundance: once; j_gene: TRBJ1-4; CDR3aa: CASSQAPMPEKLFF; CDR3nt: TGTGCCAGCAGTCAGGCCCCGATGCCGGAAAAACTGTTTTTT
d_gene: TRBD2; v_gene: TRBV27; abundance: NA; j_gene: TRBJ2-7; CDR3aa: CASSLSIGLAGEQYF; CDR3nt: TGTGCCAGCAGTTTATCGATCGGACTAGCGGGGGAGCAGTACTTC
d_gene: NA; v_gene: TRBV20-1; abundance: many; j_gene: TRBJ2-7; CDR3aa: CSARATYEQYF; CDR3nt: TGCAGTGCTAGGGCGACATACGAGCAGTACTTC
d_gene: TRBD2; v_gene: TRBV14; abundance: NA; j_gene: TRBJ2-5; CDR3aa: CASSHGLASETQYF; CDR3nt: TGTGCCAGCAGCCACGGACTAGCGTCGGAGACCCAGTACTTC
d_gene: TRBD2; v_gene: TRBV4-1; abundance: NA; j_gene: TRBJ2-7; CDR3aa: CASSLGPGLGRYEQYF; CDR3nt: TGCGCCAGCAGCCTTGGACCGGGACTAGGTAGATACGAGCAGTACTTC
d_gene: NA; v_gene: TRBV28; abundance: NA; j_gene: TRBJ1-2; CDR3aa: CASREGPLYGYTF; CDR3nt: TGTGCCAGCAGAGAGGGACCACTCTATGGCTACACCTTC